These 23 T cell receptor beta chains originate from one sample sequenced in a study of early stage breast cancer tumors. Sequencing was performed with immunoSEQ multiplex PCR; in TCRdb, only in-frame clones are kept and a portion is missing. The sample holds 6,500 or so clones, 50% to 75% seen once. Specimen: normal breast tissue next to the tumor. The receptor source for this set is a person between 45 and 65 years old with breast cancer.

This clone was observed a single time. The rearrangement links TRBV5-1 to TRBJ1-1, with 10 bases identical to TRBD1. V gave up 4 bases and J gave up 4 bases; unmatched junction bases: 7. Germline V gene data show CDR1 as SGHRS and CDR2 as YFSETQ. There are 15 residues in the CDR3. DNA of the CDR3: TGCGCCAGCAGCCCAGAGGGACAGGGGCCCACTGAAGCTTTCTTT. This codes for CASSPEGQGPTEAFF.

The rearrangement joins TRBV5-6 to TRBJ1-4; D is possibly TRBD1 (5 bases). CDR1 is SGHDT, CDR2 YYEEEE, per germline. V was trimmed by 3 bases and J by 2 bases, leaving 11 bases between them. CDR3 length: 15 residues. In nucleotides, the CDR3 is TGTGCCAGCAGCTCCTCAGGGCGTACTAATGAAAAACTGTTTTTT. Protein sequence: CASSSSGRTNEKLFF. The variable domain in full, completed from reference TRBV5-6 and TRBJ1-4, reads DAGVTQSPTHLIKTRGQQVTLRCSPKSGHDTVSWYQQALGQGPQFIFQYYEEEERQRGNFPDRFSGHQFPNYSSELNVNALLLGDSALYLCASSSSGRTNEKLFFGSGTQLSVL.

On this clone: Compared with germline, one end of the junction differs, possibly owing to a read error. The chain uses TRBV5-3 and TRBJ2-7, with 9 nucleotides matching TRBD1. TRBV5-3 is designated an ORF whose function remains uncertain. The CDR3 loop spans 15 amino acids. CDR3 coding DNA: TGTGCCAGCAGCTTGGATACAGGGGGCTGGAACGAGCAGTACTTC. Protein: CASSLDTGGWNEQYF.

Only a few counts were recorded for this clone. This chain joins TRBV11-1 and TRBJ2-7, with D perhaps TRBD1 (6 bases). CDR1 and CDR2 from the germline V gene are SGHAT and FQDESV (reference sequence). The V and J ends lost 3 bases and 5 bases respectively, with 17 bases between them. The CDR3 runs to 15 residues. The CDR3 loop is CASSFVGGSSHEQYF. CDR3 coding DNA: TGTGCCAGCAGCTTTGTTGGGGGCTCTTCTCACGAGCAGTACTTC.

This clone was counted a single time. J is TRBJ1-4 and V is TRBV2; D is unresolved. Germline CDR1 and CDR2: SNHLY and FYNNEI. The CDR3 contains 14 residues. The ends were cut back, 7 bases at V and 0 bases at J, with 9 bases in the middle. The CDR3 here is CASNLGATNEKLFF. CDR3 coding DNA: TGTGCCAGCAATTTAGGTGCAACTAATGAAAAACTGTTTTTT.

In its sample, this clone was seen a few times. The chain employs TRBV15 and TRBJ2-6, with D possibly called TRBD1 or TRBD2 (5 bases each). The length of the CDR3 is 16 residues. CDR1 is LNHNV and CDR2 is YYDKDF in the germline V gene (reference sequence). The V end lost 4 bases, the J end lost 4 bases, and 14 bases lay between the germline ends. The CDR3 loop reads CATSTLMGVGANVLTF. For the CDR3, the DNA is TGTGCCACCAGCACCCTTATGGGGGTCGGGGCCAACGTCCTGACTTTC.

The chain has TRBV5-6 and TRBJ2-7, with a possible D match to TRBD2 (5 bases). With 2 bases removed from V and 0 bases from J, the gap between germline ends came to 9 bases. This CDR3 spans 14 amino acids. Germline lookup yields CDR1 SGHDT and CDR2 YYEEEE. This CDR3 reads CASSFTGVSYEQYF. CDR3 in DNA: TGTGCCAGCAGCTTTACCGGGGTCTCCTACGAGCAGTACTTC.

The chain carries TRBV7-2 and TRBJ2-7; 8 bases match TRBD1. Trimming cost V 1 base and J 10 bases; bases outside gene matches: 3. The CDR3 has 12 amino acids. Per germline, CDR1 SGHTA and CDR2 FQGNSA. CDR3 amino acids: CASSLEQGGQYF. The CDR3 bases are TGTGCCAGCAGCTTAGAACAGGGGGGCCAGTACTTC. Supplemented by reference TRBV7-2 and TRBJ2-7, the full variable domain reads GAGVSQSPSNKVTEKGKDVELRCDPISGHTALYWYRQSLGQGLEFLIYFQGNSAPDKSGLPSDRFSAERTGGSVSTLTIQRTQQEDSAVYLCASSLEQGGQYFGPGTRLTVT.

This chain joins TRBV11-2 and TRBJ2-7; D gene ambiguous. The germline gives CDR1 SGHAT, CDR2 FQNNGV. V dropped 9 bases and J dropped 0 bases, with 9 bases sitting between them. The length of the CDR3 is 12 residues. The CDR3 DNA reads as TGTGCCAGTGGACGGAGCTCCTACGAGCAGTACTTC. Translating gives CASGRSSYEQYF.

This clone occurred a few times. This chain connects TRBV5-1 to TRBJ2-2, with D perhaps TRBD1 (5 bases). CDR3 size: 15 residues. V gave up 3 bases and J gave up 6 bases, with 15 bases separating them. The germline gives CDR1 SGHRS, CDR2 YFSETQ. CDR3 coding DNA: TGCGCCAGCAGCTGGGGCAATGAGAAGGCCGGGGAGCTGTTTTTT. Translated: CASSWGNEKAGELFF.

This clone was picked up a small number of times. The DNA of the CDR3 is TGTGCCAGCACAGCGGGAGGGCCCTACGAGCAGTACTTC. Protein: CASTAGGPYEQYF. The chain uses TRBV7-6 and TRBJ2-7; 10 bases line up with TRBD2. V trimming: 7 bases; J trimming: 2 bases; junction bases outside the gene matches: 2. Germline values: CDR1 SGHVS, CDR2 FNYEAQ. The CDR3 covers 13 residues.

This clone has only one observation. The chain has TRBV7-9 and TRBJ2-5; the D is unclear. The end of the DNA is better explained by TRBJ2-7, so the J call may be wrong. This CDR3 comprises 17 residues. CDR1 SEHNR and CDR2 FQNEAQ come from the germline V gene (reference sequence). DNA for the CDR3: TGTGCCAGCAGCTTATTTGGCGTCACAACCATCCCCTACGAGCAGTACTTC. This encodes CASSLFGVTTIPYEQYF.

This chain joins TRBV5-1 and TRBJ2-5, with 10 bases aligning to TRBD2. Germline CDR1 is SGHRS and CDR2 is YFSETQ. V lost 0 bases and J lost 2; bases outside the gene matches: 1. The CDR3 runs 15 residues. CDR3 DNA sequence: TGCGCCAGCAGCTTGGTACTAGCGGGACAAGAGACCCAGTACTTC. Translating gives CASSLVLAGQETQYF.

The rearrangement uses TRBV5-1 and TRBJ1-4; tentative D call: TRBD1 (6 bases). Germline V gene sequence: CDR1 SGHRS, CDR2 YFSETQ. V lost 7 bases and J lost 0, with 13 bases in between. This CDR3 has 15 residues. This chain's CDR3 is CASRDTVATNEKLFF. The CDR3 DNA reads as TGCGCCAGCCGGGACACCGTTGCAACTAATGAAAAACTGTTTTTT.

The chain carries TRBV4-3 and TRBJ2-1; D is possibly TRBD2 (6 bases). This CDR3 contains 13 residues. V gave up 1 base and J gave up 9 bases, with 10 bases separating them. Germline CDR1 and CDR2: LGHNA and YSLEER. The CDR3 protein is CASSQGLVFEQFF. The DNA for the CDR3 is TGCGCCAGCAGCCAAGGACTAGTATTTGAGCAGTTCTTC.

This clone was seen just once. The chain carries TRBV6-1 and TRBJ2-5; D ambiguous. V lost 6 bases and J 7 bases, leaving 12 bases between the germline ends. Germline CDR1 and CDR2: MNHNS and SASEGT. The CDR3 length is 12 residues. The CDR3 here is CASRPPSTTQYF. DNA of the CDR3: TGTGCCAGCAGACCCCCCTCGACGACCCAGTACTTC.

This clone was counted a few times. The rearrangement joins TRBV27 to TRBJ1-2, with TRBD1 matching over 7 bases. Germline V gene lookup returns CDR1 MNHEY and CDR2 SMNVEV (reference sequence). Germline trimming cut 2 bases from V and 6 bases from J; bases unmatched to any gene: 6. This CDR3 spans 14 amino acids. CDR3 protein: CASSLRDSEDGYTF. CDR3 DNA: TGTGCCAGCAGTTTAAGGGACAGCGAAGATGGCTACACCTTC.

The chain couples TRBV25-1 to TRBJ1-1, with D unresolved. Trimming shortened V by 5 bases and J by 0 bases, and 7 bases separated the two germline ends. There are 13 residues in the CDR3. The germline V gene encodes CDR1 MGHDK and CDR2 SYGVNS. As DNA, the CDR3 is TGTGCCAGCAGTCGGACCATGAACACTGAAGCTTTCTTT. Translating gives CASSRTMNTEAFF. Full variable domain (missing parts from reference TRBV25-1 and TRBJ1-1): EADIYQTPRYLVIGTGKKITLECSQTMGHDKMYWYQQDPGMELHLIHYSYGVNSTEKGDLSSESTVSRIRTEHFPLTLESARPSHTSQYLCASSRTMNTEAFFGQGTRLTVV.

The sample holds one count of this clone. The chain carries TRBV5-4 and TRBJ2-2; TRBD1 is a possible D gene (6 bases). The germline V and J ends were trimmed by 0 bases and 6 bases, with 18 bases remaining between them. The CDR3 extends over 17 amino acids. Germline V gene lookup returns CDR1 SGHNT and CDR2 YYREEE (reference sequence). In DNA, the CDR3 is TGTGCCAGCAGCTTGGGGGGTTCAGGGGCGCTGGCCGGGGAGCTGTTTTTT. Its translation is CASSLGGSGALAGELFF.

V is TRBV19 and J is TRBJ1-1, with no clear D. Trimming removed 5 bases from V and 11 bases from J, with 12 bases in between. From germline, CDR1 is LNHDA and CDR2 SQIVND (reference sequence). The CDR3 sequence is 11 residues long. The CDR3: CASSLGRRAFF. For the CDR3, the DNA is TGTGCCAGTAGTCTAGGGAGGCGGGCTTTCTTT.

The DNA for the CDR3 is TGTGCCAGCAGTTCCACTCAGGTGAACACTGAAGCTTTCTTT. Amino acids: CASSSTQVNTEAFF. The chain employs TRBV27 and TRBJ1-1, with D hard to call. CDR3 length: 14 amino acids. Germline CDR1 and CDR2: MNHEY and SMNVEV (reference sequence). Trimming left V 4 bases short and J 0 bases short, with 9 bases between.

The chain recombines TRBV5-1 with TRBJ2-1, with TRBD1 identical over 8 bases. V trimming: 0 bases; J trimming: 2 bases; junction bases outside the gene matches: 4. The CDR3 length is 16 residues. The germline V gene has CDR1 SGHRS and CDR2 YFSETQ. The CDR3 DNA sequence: TGCGCCAGCAGCTTGGCCGTCAGGGGGCCCTACAATGAGCAGTTCTTC. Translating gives CASSLAVRGPYNEQFF.

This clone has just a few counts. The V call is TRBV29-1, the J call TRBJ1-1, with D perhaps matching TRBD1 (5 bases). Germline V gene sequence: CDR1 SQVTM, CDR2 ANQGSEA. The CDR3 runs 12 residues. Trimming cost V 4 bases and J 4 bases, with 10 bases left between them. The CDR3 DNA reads TGCAGCGTTGGGTCAGGGACCACTGAAGCTTTCTTT. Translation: CSVGSGTTEAFF.